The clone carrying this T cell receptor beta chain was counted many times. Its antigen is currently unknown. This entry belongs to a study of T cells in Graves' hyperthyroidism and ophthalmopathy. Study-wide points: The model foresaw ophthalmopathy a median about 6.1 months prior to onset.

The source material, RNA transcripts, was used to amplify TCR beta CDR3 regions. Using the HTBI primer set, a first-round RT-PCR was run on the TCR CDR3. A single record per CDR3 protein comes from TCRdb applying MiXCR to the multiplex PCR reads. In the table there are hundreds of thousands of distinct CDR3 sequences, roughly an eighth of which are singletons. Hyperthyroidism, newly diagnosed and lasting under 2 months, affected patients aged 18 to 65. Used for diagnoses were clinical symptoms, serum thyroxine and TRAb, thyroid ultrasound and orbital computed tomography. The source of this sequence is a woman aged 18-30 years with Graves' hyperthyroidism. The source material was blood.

Here the CDR3 reads CASSQDERRRDGGYTF. The CDR3 region has the DNA TGCGCCAGCAGCCAAGACGAGCGTAGGAGGGACGGGGGCTACACCTTC. The rearrangement joins TRBV4-1 to TRBJ1-2, with a weak D call TRBD1 (5 bases). Germline CDR1 is MGHRA and CDR2 is YSYEKL. The CDR3 runs to 16 residues. Trimming pared 0 bases from V and 8 bases from J, leaving 19 bases between.